Below, 18 T cell receptor beta chains from the same sample are listed, as sequenced in a study of siplizumab effects on memory and regulatory T cells. Clones were read by immunoSEQ multiplex PCR, and TCRdb kept only the in-frame ones, dropping some. Of about 75,000 clones listed, 90% to 95% are singletons. The sample consisted of CD8+ T cells sorted from blood. The receptor source for this set is a human donor in good health.

The chain combines TRBV4-1 with TRBJ1-5, with D unclear. This CDR3 region has 15 residues. Deletions cut 0 bases from V and 5 bases from J, with 11 bases between. Germline V gene sequence: CDR1 MGHRA, CDR2 YSYEKL. The CDR3 sequence is CASSQDVGFYQPQHF. The CDR3 DNA reads as TGCGCCAGCAGCCAAGACGTCGGGTTTTATCAGCCCCAGCATTTT.

The chain combines TRBV13 with TRBJ2-5; D unresolved. CDR3 size: 11 residues. The germline V gene has CDR1 PRHDT and CDR2 FYEKMQ (reference sequence). The V gene lost 2 bases and the J gene lost 4 bases, with 2 bases spanning the gap. The CDR3 spells CASSLLETQYF. In nucleotides, the CDR3 is TGTGCCAGCAGCTTATTAGAGACCCAGTACTTC.

The chain links TRBV27 to TRBJ2-7; TRBD1 might be the D (5 bases). CDR1 and CDR2 (germline): MNHEY, SMNVEV (reference sequence). The CDR3 sequence is 14 residues long. Trimming removed 4 bases at V and 0 bases at J, with 10 bases between. CDR3 protein: CASSYQGASYEQYF. In nucleotides, the CDR3 is TGTGCCAGCAGTTATCAGGGCGCCTCCTACGAGCAGTACTTC.

V usage is TRBV5-6 and J usage is TRBJ1-5; D may be TRBD1 (6 bases). The V end lost 2 bases, the J end lost 6 bases, and 12 bases lay between the germline ends. The CDR3 spans 14 residues. CDR1 is SGHDT, CDR2 YYEEEE, per germline. Here the CDR3 reads CASSLGGGPQPQHF. The CDR3 region has the DNA TGTGCCAGCAGCTTAGGCGGGGGGCCTCAGCCCCAGCATTTT. Filled out from reference TRBV5-6 and TRBJ1-5, the complete variable domain reads DAGVTQSPTHLIKTRGQQVTLRCSPKSGHDTVSWYQQALGQGPQFIFQYYEEEERQRGNFPDRFSGHQFPNYSSELNVNALLLGDSALYLCASSLGGGPQPQHFGDGTRLSIL.

The chain combines TRBV13 with TRBJ2-5; D call uncertain. The germline V gene has CDR1 PRHDT and CDR2 FYEKMQ (reference sequence). The V end was cut by 3 bases, the J end by 1 base, with 0 bases between. CDR3 length: 11 amino acids. The CDR3 coding sequence is TGTGCCAGCAGCTTCCAAGAGACCCAGTACTTC. Translating gives CASSFQETQYF.

This chain uses TRBV7-2 with TRBJ2-1, with 12 bases that match TRBD2. V lost 8 bases, J lost 8 bases, and 7 bases stayed unmatched. The CDR3 has 14 residues. Per germline, CDR1 SGHTA and CDR2 FQGNSA. CDR3 in amino acids: CASSLAGGPDEQFF. In DNA form, the CDR3 reads TGTGCCAGCTCCCTAGCGGGGGGGCCGGATGAGCAGTTCTTC.

This clone occurred once. The chain employs TRBV7-9 and TRBJ2-7; the D gene could be TRBD1 or TRBD2 (5 bases each). There are 15 residues in the CDR3. CDR1 SEHNR and CDR2 FQNEAQ come from the germline V gene (reference sequence). V lost 0 bases and J lost 2, with 11 bases in between. CDR3 bases: TGTGCCAGCAGCTTAGCGGTCCAGGGAGCCTACGAGCAGTACTTC. Amino acid sequence: CASSLAVQGAYEQYF.

The gene calls are TRBV2 and TRBJ1-6; D may be TRBD1 (6 bases). Germline values: CDR1 SNHLY, CDR2 FYNNEI. The CDR3 runs 14 residues. Trimming shortened V by 7 bases and J by 10 bases, and 17 bases separated the two germline ends. CDR3 amino acids: CASTRGQGRSPLHF. The CDR3 DNA reads as TGTGCCAGCACCCGGGGGCAGGGTAGATCACCCCTCCACTTT.

The J gene is TRBJ2-3, the V gene TRBV7-8; 8 bases line up with TRBD2. The germline V gene has CDR1 SGHVS and CDR2 FQNEAQ. The CDR3 sequence is 17 residues long. The V gene end was trimmed by 4 bases and the J gene end by 4 bases; junction bases not matched to a gene: 13. CDR3 sequence reads: CASSSSPGGDHPDTQYF. The DNA of the CDR3 is TGTGCCAGCAGCTCTTCCCCCGGGGGGGATCATCCAGATACGCAGTATTTT.

This clone occurred once. V usage is TRBV7-9 and J usage is TRBJ2-7; D gene ambiguous. The germline CDR1 and CDR2 sequences are SEHNR and FQNEAQ (reference sequence). CDR3 length: 12 residues. The V end was cut by 6 bases, the J end by 4 bases, with 10 bases between. In nucleotides, the CDR3 is TGTGCCAGCAGGTCGACTGCGTACGAGCAGTACTTC. Encoded protein: CASRSTAYEQYF. Based on the CDR3 plus reference TRBV7-9 and TRBJ2-7, the full variable domain is DTGVSQNPRHKITKRGQNVTFRCDPISEHNRLYWYRQTLGQGPEFLTYFQNEAQLEKSRLLSDRFSAERPKGSFSTLEIQRTEQGDSAMYLCASRSTAYEQYFGPGTRLTVT.

The chain joins TRBV6-5 to TRBJ2-2, with unresolved D. CDR3 size: 14 residues. The germline V gene encodes CDR1 MNHEY and CDR2 SVGAGI. With 2 bases removed from V and 0 bases from J, the gap between germline ends came to 4 bases. The CDR3 DNA reads as TGTGCCAGCAGTTACGACCCGAACACCGGGGAGCTGTTTTTT. It codes for CASSYDPNTGELFF.

The chain employs TRBV11-1 and TRBJ2-7, with 7 bases fitting TRBD1. This CDR3 contains 16 residues. V gave up 7 bases and J gave up 2 bases; unmatched junction bases: 14. Germline V gene data show CDR1 as SGHAT and CDR2 as FQDESV (reference sequence). CDR3 sequence: CASNDFGTAVTYEQYF. In DNA form, the CDR3 reads TGTGCCAGCAACGATTTCGGGACAGCCGTCACCTACGAGCAGTACTTC.

The rearrangement links TRBV7-9 to TRBJ2-1; D possibly corresponds to TRBD2 (5 bases). V was cut by 1 base and J by 3 bases, with 10 bases left in between. The V gene's germline CDR1 is SEHNR and CDR2 FQNEAQ (reference sequence). The CDR3 contains 15 residues. The CDR3 here is CASSLGERSYNEQFF. The CDR3 DNA reads as TGTGCCAGCAGCTTAGGAGAGCGGAGCTACAATGAGCAGTTCTTC.

This clone was seen once. This rearrangement joins TRBV2 to TRBJ2-2, with 10 bases that match TRBD2. This CDR3 spans 21 amino acids. Germline V gene lookup returns CDR1 SNHLY and CDR2 FYNNEI. Germline trimming cut 6 bases from V and 0 bases from J; bases unmatched to any gene: 19. Here the CDR3 reads CASRYPPSGGEIIANTGELFF. Here the CDR3 DNA reads TGTGCCAGCAGATACCCCCCCAGCGGGGGGGAAATTATCGCGAACACCGGGGAGCTGTTTTTT.

V and J are TRBV5-4 and TRBJ1-2; 8 bases fit TRBD1. V shed 4 bases and J 5 bases; nucleotides not matched to a gene: 4. There are 13 residues in the CDR3. Germline lookup yields CDR1 SGHNT and CDR2 YYREEE (reference sequence). The CDR3 loop is CASSPYRGYGYTF. The CDR3, as DNA: TGTGCCAGCAGCCCCTACAGGGGGTATGGCTACACCTTC.

CDR3 in DNA: TGTGCCAGCAGCTTGGCGGACAAGGGGCCGAATTCACCCCTCCACTTT. It is translated as CASSLADKGPNSPLHF. This chain connects TRBV5-4 to TRBJ1-6; tentatively, D is TRBD1 (5 bases). The CDR3 is made up of 16 amino acids. The V gene's germline CDR1 is SGHNT and CDR2 YYREEE (reference sequence). The ends were cut back, 0 bases at V and 7 bases at J, with 14 bases in the middle.

The chain recombines TRBV6-5 with TRBJ1-2; unclear D gene. This CDR3 is 14 amino acids long. Germline loops: CDR1 MNHEY, CDR2 SVGAGI. V lost 0 bases to trimming and J lost 4 bases, with 9 bases between them. The CDR3 DNA is TGTGCCAGCAGTTACTCGGGCAGGATCTATGGCTACACCTTC. Translated: CASSYSGRIYGYTF.

The CDR3 nucleotides read TGTGCCAGCATGAGAGCGGGGGGCGTGTATTTT. Its protein product is CASMRAGGVYF. The chain uses TRBV6-1 and TRBJ2-3; 9 bases map to TRBD2. CDR3 size: 11 residues. Per the germline V gene, CDR1 is MNHNS and CDR2 is SASEGT. V lost 7 bases and J lost 14; bases outside the gene matches: 7.